A selection of T cell receptor beta chains follows, all from one sample in a study of control samples from healthy donors and cancer patients. TCRdb's copy holds only in-frame clones and misses some; the assay was immunoSEQ multiplex PCR. This repertoire shows about 55,000 clones, around 95% found once; its top ten account for around 1.9%. Sequencing used blood. The receptors stem from a woman aged 25 to 39 in good health. The conserved cysteine and the conserved F or W are not part of the CDR3 here. The D gene is left open where the match is weak.

ASSHRGRQETQY | TRBJ2-5 | TRBV3-1/TRBV3-2 | TRBD2
ASGLAGGYEQF | TRBJ2-1 | TRBV27 | TRBD2
ASSKVRGKGYT | TRBJ1-2 | TRBV27 | NA
ASSLADYEQY | TRBJ2-7 | TRBV7-9 | NA
AWSREGTQY | TRBJ2-5 | TRBV30 | TRBD2
ASKITTGSNYGYT | TRBJ1-2 | TRBV27 | TRBD1
ASSPRDYHYNEQF | TRBJ2-1 | TRBV18 | TRBD2
ASSQVMGSGNTIY | TRBJ1-3 | TRBV3-1/TRBV3-2 | NA
ASSLLAGQETQY | TRBJ2-5 | TRBV7-7 | TRBD2
AWSVGWRGIYEQF | TRBJ2-1 | TRBV30 | NA
ASSEPGTGGSYNSPLH | TRBJ1-6 | TRBV6-1 | NA
ASSLEVVSSYNEQF | TRBJ2-1 | TRBV5-1 | NA
AWSVRAANYGYT | TRBJ1-2 | TRBV30 | NA
ASSRTGQGYQPQH | TRBJ1-5 | TRBV27 | TRBD1
ATQRTSGYEQY | TRBJ2-7 | TRBV28 | TRBD2
ASSEADGTGAYEQY | TRBJ2-7 | TRBV6-1 | TRBD1
ASSQDAGGYNEQF | TRBJ2-1 | TRBV3-1/TRBV3-2 | TRBD2
ASSHKNSGYGPGELF | TRBJ2-2 | TRBV3-1/TRBV3-2 | NA
ASSISPTGRRAF | TRBJ1-1 | TRBV19 | TRBD1
ASSESLAGGPYNEQF | TRBJ2-1 | TRBV28 | TRBD2
ASSIKGLAGVIEQF | TRBJ2-1 | TRBV19 | TRBD2
ASSIAREGSYEQY | TRBJ2-7 | TRBV19 | NA
ASPPEGTTMNQY | TRBJ2-7 | TRBV19 | TRBD2
ATTRQTYEQY | TRBJ2-7 | TRBV28 | NA
ATRVTGGLDDRD | TRBJ2-7 | TRBV28 | TRBD2
ASSQGSLAGYEQY | TRBJ2-7 | TRBV3-1/TRBV3-2 | TRBD2
ASSQPGGEQY | TRBJ2-7 | TRBV4-1 | NA
SASSGGRSTDTQY | TRBJ2-3 | TRBV20-1 | TRBD2
ASSSTSGRGEQY | TRBJ2-7 | TRBV13 | TRBD2
ASSVPSSGSVNEQF | TRBJ2-1 | TRBV9 | TRBD2
ASSSLGLAGQNTGELF | TRBJ2-2 | TRBV5-8 | TRBD2